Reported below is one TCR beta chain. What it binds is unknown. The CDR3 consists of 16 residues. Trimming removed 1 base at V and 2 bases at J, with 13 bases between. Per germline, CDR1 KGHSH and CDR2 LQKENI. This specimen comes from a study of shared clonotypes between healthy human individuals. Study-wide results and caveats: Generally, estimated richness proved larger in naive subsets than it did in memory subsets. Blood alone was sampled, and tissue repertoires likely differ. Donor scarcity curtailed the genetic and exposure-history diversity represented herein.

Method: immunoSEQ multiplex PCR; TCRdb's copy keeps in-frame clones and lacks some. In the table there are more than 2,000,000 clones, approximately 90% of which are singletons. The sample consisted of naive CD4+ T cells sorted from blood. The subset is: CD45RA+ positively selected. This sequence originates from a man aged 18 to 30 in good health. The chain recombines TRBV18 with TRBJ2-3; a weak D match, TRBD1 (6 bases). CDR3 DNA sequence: TGTGCCAGCTCACCACGTTTAGGGGGTCTCACAGATACGCAGTATTTT. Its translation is CASSPRLGGLTDTQYF. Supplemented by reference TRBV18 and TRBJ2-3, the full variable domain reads NAGVMQNPRHLVRRRGQEARLRCSPMKGHSHVYWYRQLPEEGLKFMVYLQKENIIDESGMPKERFSAEFPKEGPSILRIQQVVRGDSAAYFCASSPRLGGLTDTQYFGPGTRLTVL.